Listed below are T cell receptor beta chains from one sample, sequenced in a study of technical replicates of blood from a handful of donors. Assay: immunoSEQ multiplex PCR; the TCRdb copy retains only in-frame clones and omits some. The repertoire includes approximately 81,000 clones, 96% of them detected once, and approximately 0.4% sits in the top ten. The sample taken for sequencing was T cells isolated from PBMCs. These receptors originate from a human donor in good health. The CDR3 runs from the conserved cysteine through the conserved F or W. The order of the fields is clone size, J gene, V gene, D gene, CDR3 protein, CDR3 DNA. D genes are given only for firm matches. Size values are once, few and many counts, or a class for expanded clones, and some rows have none.

clone_size: .; j_call: TRBJ1-4; v_call: TRBV14; d_call: .; cdr3_aa: CASSHSGRNEKLFF; cdr3_nt: TGTGCCAGCAGCCATTCAGGCAGGAATGAAAAACTGTTTTTT
clone_size: .; j_call: TRBJ2-6; v_call: TRBV15; d_call: TRBD1; cdr3_aa: CATSRDRAGGPSGANVLTF; cdr3_nt: TGTGCCACCAGCAGAGATCGTGCAGGGGGCCCCTCTGGGGCCAACGTCCTGACTTTC
clone_size: .; j_call: TRBJ2-6; v_call: TRBV5-1; d_call: TRBD1; cdr3_aa: CASSPRGSGANVLTF; cdr3_nt: TGCGCCAGCAGCCCCAGGGGGTCCGGGGCCAACGTCCTGACTTTC
clone_size: .; j_call: TRBJ1-5; v_call: TRBV12-2; d_call: .; cdr3_aa: CASRSLRQRLNQPQHF; cdr3_nt: TGTGCAAGTCGCTCCCTTCGGCAGAGGCTCAATCAGCCCCAGCATTTT
clone_size: .; j_call: TRBJ2-7; v_call: TRBV4-2; d_call: .; cdr3_aa: CASSQDSGEPAYEQYF; cdr3_nt: TGTGCCAGCAGCCAAGATTCAGGGGAGCCGGCCTACGAGCAGTACTTC
clone_size: .; j_call: TRBJ1-1; v_call: TRBV5-4; d_call: .; cdr3_aa: CASSSETTGSTEAFF; cdr3_nt: TGTGCCAGCAGCTCAGAAACTACAGGGTCTACTGAAGCTTTCTTT
clone_size: .; j_call: TRBJ2-5; v_call: TRBV25-1; d_call: TRBD1; cdr3_aa: CASSESVTGGAQETQYF; cdr3_nt: TGTGCCAGCAGTGAATCGGTTACAGGGGGTGCACAAGAGACCCAGTACTTC
clone_size: once; j_call: TRBJ2-7; v_call: TRBV13; d_call: .; cdr3_aa: CASSPETSYEQYF; cdr3_nt: TGTGCCAGCAGCCCAGAGACTAGTTACGAGCAGTACTTC
clone_size: .; j_call: TRBJ1-1; v_call: TRBV29-1; d_call: .; cdr3_aa: CSVEGWPTEAFF; cdr3_nt: TGCAGCGTTGAAGGGTGGCCCACTGAAGCTTTCTTT
clone_size: .; j_call: TRBJ2-1; v_call: TRBV18; d_call: TRBD2; cdr3_aa: CASSPIAGVVNEQFF; cdr3_nt: TGTGCCAGCTCACCAATCGCGGGGGTGGTCAATGAGCAGTTCTTC
clone_size: .; j_call: TRBJ2-7; v_call: TRBV7-2; d_call: TRBD2; cdr3_aa: CASSVGLADRHF; cdr3_nt: TGTGCCAGCAGCGTAGGACTAGCGGACCGTCACTTC
clone_size: .; j_call: TRBJ2-2; v_call: TRBV30; d_call: TRBD2; cdr3_aa: CAWKGLAGYTGELFF; cdr3_nt: TGTGCCTGGAAAGGACTAGCGGGATACACCGGGGAGCTGTTTTTT